This T cell receptor (beta chain) was recorded in a study of CD4 T cells in relation to SARS-CoV-2 and coronaviruses. Study context: TCR beta CDR3s were sequenced after roughly eleven-day antigen culture of PBMCs. Crossreactive spike epitopes shared across donors were mapped to their HLA restriction.

Survey-level TCR-beta sequencing used DNA from CEF-cultured naive and memory CD4+ T cells. Data came from immunoSEQ multiplex PCR; TCRdb stores just in-frame clones and leaves some out. Among approximately 36,000 clones listed, more than 65% were seen once. The CDR3 spans 16 residues. Germline assignment: CDR1 LGHNA and CDR2 YNFKEQ. The V and J ends lost 1 base and 3 bases, in that order; junction bases with no gene match: 5. The table lists this clone with a count of one. Antigen unknown. For approximately eleven days, 10^5 sorted CD4+ cells grew with T cell-depleted PBMCs and CEF. Sequenced input: memory CD4+ T cells from PBMCs, cultured in vitro. The TCR was taken from an adult with COVID-19. The genes are TRBV4-2 and TRBJ2-5, with 10 bases matching TRBD2. DNA of the CDR3: TGTGCCAGCAGCCAAGGGTTCAGCGGGAGGGAAGAGACCCAGTACTTC. It yields the protein CASSQGFSGREETQYF.